One sample yielded the 4 T cell receptor beta chains listed below, sequenced in a study of T cell clonality in common variable immunodeficiency. Sequencing was performed with immunoSEQ multiplex PCR; in TCRdb, only in-frame clones are kept and a portion is missing. Sampling found some 40,000 clones, none seen once. The source material was peripheral blood mononuclear cells. These receptors all come from a person between 18 and 70 years old in good health.

Remarks on this clone: The read gets to within 3 residues of the CDR3 end, and the germline J gene fills in the rest. The gene calls are TRBV20-1 and TRBJ2-1; 12 nucleotides agree with TRBD2. The V segment lost 0 bases and the J segment 4 bases; nucleotides outside the gene matches: 4. Per the germline V gene, CDR1 is DFQATT and CDR2 is SNEGSKA (reference sequence). The CDR3 covers 16 residues. The sequenced part of the CDR3 DNA is TGCAGTGCTAGAGATGCCCTAGCGGGGGGGTACAATGAG. The encoded protein is CSARDALAGGYNE. The entire CDR3 sequence reads CSARDALAGGYNEQFF.

This clone has a count of ten or more. Read data end 3 residues before the CDR3 end; the end is taken from the germline J gene. The J gene is TRBJ2-7, the V gene TRBV19, with D possibly being TRBD2 (5 bases). Germline V CDR1 and CDR2: LNHDA, SQIVND (reference sequence). This CDR3 comprises 13 residues. V shed 6 bases and J shed 4 bases, with 13 bases lying between them. The CDR3 reads CASRASSGYEQYF. The part of the CDR3 DNA that was read is TGTGCCAGTAGGGCTAGCTCAGGTTACGAG.

As for this clone: The read falls 3 residues short of the CDR3 end, and the missing part is taken from the germline J gene. This chain joins TRBV20-1 and TRBJ2-1, with 13 bases lining up with TRBD2. Unmatched junction bases numbered 17, after V lost 3 bases and J lost 9 bases. The length of the CDR3 is 18 residues. From germline, CDR1 is DFQATT and CDR2 SNEGSKA (reference sequence). The CDR3 protein is CSASGGTRTSGRSSEQFF. CDR3 DNA (partial): TGCAGTGCTAGTGGGGGGACCCGGACTAGCGGGAGAAGTAGTGAG.

This clone was counted many times. The read ends 3 residues shy of where the CDR3 ends; the end is completed using the germline J gene. The chain recombines TRBV30 with TRBJ2-5, with D possibly matching TRBD2 (5 bases). This CDR3 contains 11 residues. Germline CDR1 GTSNPN, CDR2 SVGIG (reference sequence). Trimming cost V 5 bases and J 5 bases, with 9 bases left between them. The covered CDR3 bases are TGTGCCTGGGGAGGCGGGGAGACC. It specifies CAWGGGET. The complete CDR3 sequence is CAWGGGETQYF. Based on the CDR3 plus reference TRBV30 and TRBJ2-5, the full variable domain is SQTIHQWPATLVQPVGSPLSLECTVEGTSNPNLYWYRQAAGRGLQLLFYSVGIGQISSEVPQNLSASRPQDRQFILSSKKLLLSDSGFYLCAWGGGETQYFGPGTRLLVL.